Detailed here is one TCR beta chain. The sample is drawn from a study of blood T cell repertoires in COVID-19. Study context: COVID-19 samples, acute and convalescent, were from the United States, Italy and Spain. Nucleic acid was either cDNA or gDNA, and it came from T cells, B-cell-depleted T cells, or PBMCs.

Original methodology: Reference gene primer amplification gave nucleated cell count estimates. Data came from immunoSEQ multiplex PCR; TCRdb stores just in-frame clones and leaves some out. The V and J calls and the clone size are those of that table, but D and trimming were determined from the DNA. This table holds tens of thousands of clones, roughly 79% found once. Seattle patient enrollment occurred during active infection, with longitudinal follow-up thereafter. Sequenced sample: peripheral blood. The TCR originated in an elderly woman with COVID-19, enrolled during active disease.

CDR3 bases: TGTGCCAGCAGCCCGTCTTCGGGGAATCAGCCCCAGCATTTT. Encoded protein: CASSPSSGNQPQHF. The chain couples TRBV5-6 to TRBJ1-5; D is unclear. This CDR3 spans 14 amino acids. CDR1 SGHDT and CDR2 YYEEEE come from the germline V gene. The ends were cut back, 4 bases at V and 4 bases at J, with 12 bases in the middle.